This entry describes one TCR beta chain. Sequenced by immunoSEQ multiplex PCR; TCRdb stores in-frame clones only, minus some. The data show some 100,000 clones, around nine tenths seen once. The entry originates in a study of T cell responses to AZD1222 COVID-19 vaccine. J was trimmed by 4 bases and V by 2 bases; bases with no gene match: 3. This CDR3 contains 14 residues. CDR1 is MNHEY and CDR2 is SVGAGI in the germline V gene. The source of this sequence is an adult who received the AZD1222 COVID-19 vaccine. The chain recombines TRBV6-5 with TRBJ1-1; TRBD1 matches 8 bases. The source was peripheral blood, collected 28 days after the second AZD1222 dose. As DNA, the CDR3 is TGTGCCAGCAGTTACGGACAGGGTTTCACTGAAGCTTTCTTT. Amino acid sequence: CASSYGQGFTEAFF.